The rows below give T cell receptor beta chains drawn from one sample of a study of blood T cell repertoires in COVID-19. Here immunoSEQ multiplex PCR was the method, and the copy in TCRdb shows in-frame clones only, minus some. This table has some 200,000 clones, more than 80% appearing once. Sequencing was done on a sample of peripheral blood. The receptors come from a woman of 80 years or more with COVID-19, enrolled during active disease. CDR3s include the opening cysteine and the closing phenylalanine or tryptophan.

CSAWDSNTGELFF	TRBV29-1
CASSDGVISYEQYF	TRBV2
CTSSQDGTGRDDEQFF	TRBV4-3
CASSTLGQGLETQYF	TRBV7-9
CASSISGNPYNEQFF	TRBV19
CASSPYTTSRAGGSIQYF	TRBV11-3
CASSNQGGLREQYF	TRBV19
CASSLDRSNQPQHF	TRBV5-1
CASSPDRDPGNTIYF	TRBV5-1
CSVPQGGQGGGYTF	TRBV29-1
CASSQEGGGATNEQFF	TRBV4-2
CASSVNSRTGEDTEAFF	TRBV9
CATSRDALMELQEQFF	TRBV15
CASSSLTSGRYNEQFF	TRBV5-1